This T cell receptor beta chain appears in the sequencing data of a study of OX40 agonist ivuxolimab in advanced cancers. Overall study findings and caveats: On average, CD8+ T cells had more expanded clones than CD4+.

The table came from immunoSEQ multiplex PCR; TCRdb's copy has only in-frame clones and leaves some out. The table records 45,000 to 70,000 clones, 86% of them present only once. The germline V gene encodes CDR1 KGHSH and CDR2 LQKENI. Trimming removed 6 bases at V and 1 base at J, with 9 bases between. CDR3 length: 13 residues. A single count supports this clone. What it binds is unknown. The V call is TRBV18, the J call TRBJ1-1; tentative D call: TRBD1 (5 bases). This clonotype was sampled from an adult with an advanced solid tumor such as melanoma, head and neck, liver or kidney cancer. The sequenced sample was CD4+ or CD8+ T cells sorted from blood, obtained in a trial of the OX40 agonist ivuxolimab. CDR3 DNA: TGTGCCAGCTCTCATGGGGGGAACACTGAAGCTTTCTTT. Protein product: CASSHGGNTEAFF.